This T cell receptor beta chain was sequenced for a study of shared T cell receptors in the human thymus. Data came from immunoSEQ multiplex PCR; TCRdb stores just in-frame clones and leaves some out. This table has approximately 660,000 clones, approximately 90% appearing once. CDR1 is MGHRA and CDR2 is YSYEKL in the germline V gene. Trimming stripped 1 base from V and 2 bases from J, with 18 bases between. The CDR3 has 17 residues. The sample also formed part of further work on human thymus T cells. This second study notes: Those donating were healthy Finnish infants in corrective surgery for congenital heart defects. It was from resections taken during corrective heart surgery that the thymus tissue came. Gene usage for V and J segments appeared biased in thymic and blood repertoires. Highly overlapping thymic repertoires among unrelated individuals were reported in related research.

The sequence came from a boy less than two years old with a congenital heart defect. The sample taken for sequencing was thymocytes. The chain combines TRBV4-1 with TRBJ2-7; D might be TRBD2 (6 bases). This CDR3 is CASSQGAEREAPYEQYF. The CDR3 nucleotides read TGCGCCAGCAGCCAAGGGGCCGAGAGGGAGGCCCCCTACGAGCAGTACTTC.